A single sample gave rise to the 21 T cell receptor beta chains below, sequenced in a study of shared clonotypes between healthy human individuals. Some clones are missing from TCRdb's copy, which holds only in-frame ones; the method was immunoSEQ multiplex PCR. This sample has 1.4 million or so clones, with 98% to 99% found just once. The sample was naive CD4+ T cells sorted from blood. Subset defined: CD45RA+ positively selected. Source of these receptors: a young man in good health.

This chain links TRBV6-5 with TRBJ1-1; a possible D gene is TRBD1 (6 bases). The CDR3 is made up of 15 amino acids. Germline loops: CDR1 MNHEY, CDR2 SVGAGI. V was shortened by 2 bases and J by 9 bases, with 19 bases between the two germline ends. DNA for the CDR3: TGTGCCAGCAGTTACCAACCCTTACAGGACAGAAAAGCTTTCTTT. This encodes CASSYQPLQDRKAFF.

The V and J genes are TRBV4-1 and TRBJ2-7; tentatively, D is TRBD1 or TRBD2 (5 bases each). This CDR3 contains 16 residues. Germline-derived CDR1 and CDR2 are MGHRA and YSYEKL. V shed 4 bases and J shed 1 base, with 17 bases lying between them. The CDR3 here is CASSPGPIKMSYEQYF. The CDR3 region has the DNA TGCGCCAGCAGCCCGGGACCAATTAAGATGTCCTACGAGCAGTACTTC.

This chain joins TRBV9 and TRBJ2-1; unclear D gene. Trimming left V 3 bases short and J 9 bases short, with 10 bases between. CDR1 and CDR2 (germline): SGDLS, YYNGEE. This CDR3 is 12 amino acids long. CDR3 loop: CASSEGPGEQFF. The CDR3 DNA sequence: TGTGCCAGCAGCGAAGGTCCAGGTGAGCAGTTCTTC. Combining the CDR3 with reference TRBV9 and TRBJ2-1 gives the whole variable domain DSGVTQTPKHLITATGQRVTLRCSPRSGDLSVYWYQQSLDQGLQFLIQYYNGEERAKGNILERFSAQQFPDLHSELNLSSLELGDSALYFCASSEGPGEQFFGPGTRLTVL.

V gene TRBV7-3 combines with J gene TRBJ2-3; 8 bases line up with TRBD1. Germline V CDR1 and CDR2: SGHTA, FQGTGA. The V and J ends lost 8 bases and 3 bases, in that order; junction bases with no gene match: 4. This CDR3 is 13 amino acids long. CDR3 amino acids: CASSRQGTDTQYF. As DNA, the CDR3 is TGTGCCAGCTCCAGACAGGGGACAGATACGCAGTATTTT. Full variable domain (missing parts from reference TRBV7-3 and TRBJ2-3): GAGVSQTPSNKVTEKGKYVELRCDPISGHTALYWYRQSLGQGPEFLIYFQGTGAADDSGLPNDRFFAVRPEGSVSTLKIQRTERGDSAVYLCASSRQGTDTQYFGPGTRLTVL.

The V call is TRBV30, the J call TRBJ2-4; D unresolved. Trimming left V 3 bases short and J 1 base short, with 13 bases between. CDR3 length equals 15 residues. Germline-derived CDR1 and CDR2 are GTSNPN and SVGIG (reference sequence). The CDR3 nucleotides are TGTGCCTGGAGGGTAGTCGGCTCGGCCAAAAACATTCAGTACTTC. It yields the protein CAWRVVGSAKNIQYF.

The sample holds one count of this clone. Other DNA sequences in this sample translate to the same CDR3. The rearrangement uses TRBV7-9 and TRBJ1-1, with a possible D match to TRBD1 (5 bases). Germline V gives CDR1 SEHNR, CDR2 FQNEAQ (reference sequence). CDR3 length equals 13 residues. With 1 base removed from V and 8 bases from J, the gap between germline ends came to 11 bases. CDR3 residues: CASSLEGGTEAFF. CDR3 sequence (DNA): TGTGCCAGCAGCTTAGAAGGAGGGACCGAAGCTTTCTTT.

This chain connects TRBV18 to TRBJ1-4, with D maybe TRBD1 (6 bases). Germline CDR1 and CDR2: KGHSH and LQKENI. There are 16 residues in the CDR3. V was pared by 3 bases and J by 5 bases, with 16 bases between. CDR3 sequence (DNA): TGTGCCAGCTCACCTTCGATGACAGGCTTAAATGAAAAACTGTTTTTT. This encodes CASSPSMTGLNEKLFF.

This clone came up once. A read error may account for a junction end that differs from germline. This same CDR3 is encoded by further DNA sequences in the sample. The V call is TRBV7-7, the J call TRBJ1-1; D not resolved. The CDR3 is 13 residues long. Germline V gene lookup returns CDR1 SSHAT and CDR2 FNYEAQ (reference sequence). CDR3 bases: TGTGCTAGCAGCTTAGAGTTGAACACTGAAGCTTTCTTT. Translation gives CASSLELNTEAFF. The full variable domain, with the rest looked up from reference TRBV7-7 and TRBJ1-1, is GAGVSQSPRYKVTKRGQDVTLRCDPISSHATLYWYQQALGQGPEFLTYFNYEAQPDKSGLPSDRFSAERPEGSISTLTIQRTEQRDSAMYRCASSLELNTEAFFGQGTRLTVV.

The chain links TRBV7-9 to TRBJ2-7; D gene ambiguous. The CDR3 is made up of 13 amino acids. The ends were cut back, 5 bases at V and 7 bases at J, with 15 bases in the middle. From germline, CDR1 is SEHNR and CDR2 FQNEAQ (reference sequence). In DNA, the CDR3 is TGTGCCAGCAGCCCCACCGCCGCTAGGGAGCAGTACTTC. Translation: CASSPTAAREQYF. Full variable domain (rest looked up from reference TRBV7-9 and TRBJ2-7): DTGVSQNPRHKITKRGQNVTFRCDPISEHNRLYWYRQTLGQGPEFLTYFQNEAQLEKSRLLSDRFSAERPKGSFSTLEIQRTEQGDSAMYLCASSPTAAREQYFGPGTRLTVT.

The chain links TRBV5-4 to TRBJ2-5; 8 nucleotides match TRBD1. CDR3 length: 15 amino acids. CDR1 SGHNT and CDR2 YYREEE come from the germline V gene (reference sequence). Trimming at V came to 0 bases and at J to 4 bases, leaving 5 bases not matched to a gene. In DNA, the CDR3 is TGTGCCAGCAGCTTGGGTAGGACAGGGATAGAGACCCAGTACTTC. It translates to CASSLGRTGIETQYF.

The V gene is TRBV7-8, the J gene TRBJ2-7; D is uncertain. The CDR3 contains 12 residues. Germline CDR1 SGHVS, CDR2 FQNEAQ. V lost 5 bases and J lost 6, with 11 bases in between. The CDR3: CASSVNGGEQYF. As DNA, the CDR3 is TGTGCCAGCAGCGTTAATGGTGGCGAGCAGTACTTC.

V and J are TRBV18 and TRBJ1-4; D unresolved. The CDR3 is 16 amino acids. V was trimmed by 0 bases and J by 3 bases, leaving 11 bases between them. Germline CDR1 and CDR2: KGHSH and LQKENI. CDR3 DNA: TGTGCCAGCTCACCACCTCTTTTCGGCCCTAATGAAAAACTGTTTTTT. Amino acid sequence: CASSPPLFGPNEKLFF.

The chain links TRBV28 to TRBJ2-2; the match to TRBD2 covers 10 bases. Unmatched junction bases numbered 4, after V lost 6 bases and J lost 0 bases. CDR3 size: 16 residues. Germline V lookup: CDR1 MDHEN, CDR2 SYDVKM. In nucleotides, the CDR3 is TGTGCCAGCAGCGTAGCGGGAGGAACGAACACCGGGGAGCTGTTTTTT. Amino acid sequence: CASSVAGGTNTGELFF.

V is TRBV5-4 and J is TRBJ2-7; D ambiguous. The CDR3 contains 15 residues. V was cut by 4 bases and J by 3 bases, with 17 bases left in between. Germline V lookup: CDR1 SGHNT, CDR2 YYREEE (reference sequence). CDR3 coding DNA: TGTGCCAGCAGCGGAATAAATATCGGTAACTACGAGCAGTACTTC. It codes for CASSGINIGNYEQYF.

This clone was seen only once. V is TRBV10-3 and J is TRBJ2-7; tentative D call: TRBD2 (6 bases). Trimming pared 6 bases from V and 0 bases from J, leaving 15 bases between. Looked up from germline, CDR1 is ENHRY and CDR2 is SYGVKD. This CDR3 contains 15 residues. The CDR3, as DNA: TGTGCCATCAGCCGAATTGGGGACTCCTCCTACGAGCAGTACTTC. Residues: CAISRIGDSSYEQYF.

For this clone: The sample contains more than one DNA sequence encoding this CDR3. The chain employs TRBV28 and TRBJ2-7; D perhaps matches TRBD2 (6 bases). The V gene lost 11 bases and the J gene lost 0 bases, with 8 bases spanning the gap. The CDR3 loop spans 11 amino acids. Looked up from germline, CDR1 is MDHEN and CDR2 is SYDVKM. In DNA, the CDR3 is TGTGCCCTCGGGGGCTCCTACGAGCAGTACTTC. Its protein product is CALGGSYEQYF.

The chain employs TRBV29-1 and TRBJ2-7; possibly TRBD2 for D (6 bases). V lost 5 bases, J lost 4 bases, and 15 bases lay in between. The CDR3 is 13 amino acids. Germline-derived CDR1 and CDR2 are SQVTM and ANQGSEA. CDR3 sequence: CSVPNPGGYEQYF. As DNA, the CDR3 is TGCAGCGTTCCAAACCCCGGGGGTTACGAGCAGTACTTC.

This chain joins TRBV7-3 and TRBJ2-1, with D possibly being TRBD1 or TRBD2 (5 bases each). Germline V lookup: CDR1 SGHTA, CDR2 FQGTGA. CDR3 length equals 16 residues. Trimming took off 4 bases at V and 3 bases at J, with 16 bases between the two ends. CDR3 protein: CASSSNRGVRYNEQFF. CDR3 bases: TGTGCCAGCAGCTCCAATAGGGGAGTTCGCTACAATGAGCAGTTCTTC.

The chain recombines TRBV7-6 with TRBJ2-1; D might be TRBD2 (5 bases). The CDR3 extends over 15 amino acids. Trimming stripped 5 bases from V and 0 bases from J, with 11 bases between. Germline V gene data show CDR1 as SGHVS and CDR2 as FNYEAQ. CDR3 coding DNA: TGTGCCAGCAGCCTCGCGGCGGGCTCCTACAATGAGCAGTTCTTC. Translating gives CASSLAAGSYNEQFF.

Comments on this clone: A much larger clonotype is one base distant, so this may be a read error. Other nucleotide sequences in the sample specify the same CDR3. V usage is TRBV5-1 and J usage is TRBJ2-5; D not certain. This CDR3 is 12 amino acids long. CDR1 and CDR2 from the germline V gene are SGHRS and YFSETQ. Trimming stripped 0 bases from V and 4 bases from J, with 4 bases between. The CDR3 nucleotides read TGCGCCAGCAGCTTGGACCGAGAGACCCAGTACTTC. Translated: CASSLDRETQYF.

The sample holds one count of this clone. This chain connects TRBV7-2 to TRBJ2-1; D not resolved. CDR1 and CDR2 (germline): SGHTA, FQGNSA. V lost 0 bases to trimming and J lost 10 bases, with 10 bases between them. CDR3 length: 13 residues. CDR3 bases: TGTGCCAGCAGCTTAGCGTATGGTAGGGAGCAGTTCTTC. It yields the protein CASSLAYGREQFF.